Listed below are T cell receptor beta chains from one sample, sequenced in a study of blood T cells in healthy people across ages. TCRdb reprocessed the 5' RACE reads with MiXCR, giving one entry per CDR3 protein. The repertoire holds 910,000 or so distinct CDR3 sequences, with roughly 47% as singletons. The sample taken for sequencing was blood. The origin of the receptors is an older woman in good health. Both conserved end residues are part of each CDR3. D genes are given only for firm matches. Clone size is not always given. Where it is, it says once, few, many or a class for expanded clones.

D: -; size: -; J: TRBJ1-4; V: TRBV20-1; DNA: TGCAGTGCTAGGATGAACGGAGAAAAACTGTTTTTT; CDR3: CSARMNGEKLFF
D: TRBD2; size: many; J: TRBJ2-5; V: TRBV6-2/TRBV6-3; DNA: TGTGCCAGCAGTTACGCGGGAGGGTCCCGAAAGACCCAGTACTTC; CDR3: CASSYAGGSRKTQYF
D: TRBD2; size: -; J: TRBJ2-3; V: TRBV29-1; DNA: TGCAGCGTTGCCGGACTAGCGGGATCGAGTACAGATACGCAGTATTTT; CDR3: CSVAGLAGSSTDTQYF
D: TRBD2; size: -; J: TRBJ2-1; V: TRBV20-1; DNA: TGCAGTGCTAGCCGCGGGCTAGCGGGAGGGCCCTCTTCCTACAATGAGCAGTTCTTC; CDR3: CSASRGLAGGPSSYNEQFF
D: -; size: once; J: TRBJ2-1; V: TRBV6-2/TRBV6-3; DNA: TGTGCCAGCAGACGGACTCCTCCCTACAATGAGCAGTTCTTC; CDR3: CASRRTPPYNEQFF
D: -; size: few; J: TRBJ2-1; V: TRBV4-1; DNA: TGCGCCAGCAGCCAAGGCCAGGGAAGCCCGCGAAACAATGAGCAGTTCTTC; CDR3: CASSQGQGSPRNNEQFF
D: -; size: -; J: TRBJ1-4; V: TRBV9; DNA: TGTGCCAGCAGCGTAGCGACAGGCCGGCATGAAAAACTGTTTTTT; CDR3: CASSVATGRHEKLFF
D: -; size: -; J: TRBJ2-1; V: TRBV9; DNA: TGTGCCAGCAGCGTAGGGAACTATTTGAATGAGCAGTTCTTC; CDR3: CASSVGNYLNEQFF
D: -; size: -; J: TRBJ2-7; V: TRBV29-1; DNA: TGCAGCGTTAAAGACGGGAGCTCCTACGAGCAGTACTTC; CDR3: CSVKDGSSYEQYF
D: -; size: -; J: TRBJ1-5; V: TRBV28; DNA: TGTGCCAGCAGTATACTCAATCAGCCCCAGCATTTT; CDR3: CASSILNQPQHF
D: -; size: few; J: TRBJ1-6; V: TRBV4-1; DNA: TGCGCCAGCAACGACAGGCCACATTCACCCCTCCACTTT; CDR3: CASNDRPHSPLHF
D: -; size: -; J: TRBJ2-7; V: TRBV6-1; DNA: TGTGCCAGCAGTGACCGGGACCCCCCCCACGAGCAGTACTTC; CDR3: CASSDRDPPHEQYF
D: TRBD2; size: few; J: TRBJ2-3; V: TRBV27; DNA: TGTGCCACGGGTACTAGCGGGATCACAGATACGCAGTATTTT; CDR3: CATGTSGITDTQYF
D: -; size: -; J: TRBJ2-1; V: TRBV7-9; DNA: TGTGCCAGCAGATCTCCCCCAACCAGACAGCACAATGAGCAGTTCTTC; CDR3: CASRSPPTRQHNEQFF
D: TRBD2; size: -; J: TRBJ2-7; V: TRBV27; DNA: TGTGCCAGCAGTACCGCTATGGTAGCGGGTGCCTACGAGCAGTACTTC; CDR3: CASSTAMVAGAYEQYF
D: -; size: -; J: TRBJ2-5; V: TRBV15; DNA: TGTGCCACCAGCAGATGGAAGGGGGGGCAAGAGACCCAGTACTTC; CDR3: CATSRWKGGQETQYF
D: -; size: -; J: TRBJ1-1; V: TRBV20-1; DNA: TGCAGTGCTAGAGGGGATGACACTGAAGCTTTCTTT; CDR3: CSARGDDTEAFF
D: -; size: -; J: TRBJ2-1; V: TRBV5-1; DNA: TGCGCCAGCAGCCGCATTAACCCAGAAGGCAGTGAGCAGTTCTTC; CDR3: CASSRINPEGSEQFF